This T cell receptor beta chain was recorded in a study of CD8+CD57+ T cells in acquired aplastic anemia. The study, taken as a whole, reports: Simpson's diversity of CD8+ cells was not significantly different in patients compared with controls.

Only patients with CD8+CD57+ cell expansion on flow cytometry were chosen for sequencing. Genomic DNA templated the TCR beta VDJ and CDR3 profiling. TCRdb re-called the reads through MiXCR, storing one row per CDR3 protein. The table records under 500,000 distinct CDR3 sequences, around 32% of them present only once. The CDR3 length is 18 residues. CDR1 SGHAT and CDR2 FQDESV come from the germline V gene (reference sequence). Unmatched junction bases numbered 27, after V lost 6 bases and J lost 12 bases. As concerns this clonotype: The antigen remains unidentified.

Sequencing input: sorted CD4+, CD8+, or CD8+CD57+ T cells (not recorded which) from PBMCs. The source of this sequence is a human donor with aplastic anemia. This sequence joins TRBV11-1 and TRBJ1-1; 8 positions match TRBD1. CDR3 protein: CASSSPYIRVSQGAKTFF. Written as DNA, the CDR3 is TGTGCCAGCAGTTCCCCTTATATCCGGGTGTCTCAGGGGGCGAAAACTTTCTTT. Combining the CDR3 with reference TRBV11-1 and TRBJ1-1 gives the whole variable domain EAEVAQSPRYKITEKSQAVAFWCDPISGHATLYWYRQILGQGPELLVQFQDESVVDDSQLPKDRFSAERLKGVDSTLKIQPAELGDSAMYLCASSSPYIRVSQGAKTFFGQGTRLTVV.